A selection of T cell receptor beta chains follows, all from one sample in a study of blood T cell repertoires in COVID-19. Assay: immunoSEQ multiplex PCR; the TCRdb copy retains only in-frame clones and omits some. The sample records about 280,000 clones, 88% being singletons. Sequencing was performed on PBMCs or T cells enriched from blood (not recorded which). These receptors were obtained from a woman in her sixties or seventies in a cohort exposed to, infected with or recovered from COVID-19 (not recorded which). Each CDR3 is given with its conserved first and last residue. D genes are given only for firm matches. Rows give clone size only sometimes, using once, few, many, or a class for an expanded clone.

>TRBJ1-2|TRBV29-1|NA|TRBD1
TGCAGCGTCGTGGGACAGGGAAACTATGGCTACACCTTC
CSVVGQGNYGYTF
>TRBJ2-5|TRBV7-2|NA|TRBD2
TGTGCCAGCAGCTTACGGGGGGCGGGAGGATTCGAAGAGACCCAGTACTTC
CASSLRGAGGFEETQYF
>TRBJ2-7|TRBV5-1|NA|NA
TGCGCCAGCAGCCCCGGTGGGGGAGCGGGCGAGCAGTACTTC
CASSPGGGAGEQYF
>TRBJ1-5|TRBV12-3/TRBV12-4|NA|NA
TGTGCCAGCAGTTTTCAGGTCAGCCAGCCCCAGCATTTT
CASSFQVSQPQHF
>TRBJ2-7|TRBV5-4|NA|NA
TGTGCCAGCAGCCGGGACTTCTACGAGCAGTACTTC
CASSRDFYEQYF
>TRBJ2-1|TRBV18|NA|TRBD1
TGTGCCAGCTCACCAGGACAGGGCAATGAGCAGTTCTTC
CASSPGQGNEQFF
>TRBJ2-2|TRBV6-5|few|NA
TGTGCCAGCAGACCCGACAGCCTGAACACCGGGGAGCTGTTTTTT
CASRPDSLNTGELFF
>TRBJ1-5|TRBV7-2|NA|NA
TGTGCCAGCAGCTTAGCGGTTTTTGGGACTGGGCAGCCCCAGCATTTT
CASSLAVFGTGQPQHF
>TRBJ1-1|TRBV7-9|NA|NA
TGTGCCAGCAGCTTACCCCGGGGAGGGGAAAACACTGAAGCTTTCTTT
CASSLPRGGENTEAFF
>TRBJ2-5|TRBV11-2|NA|TRBD1
TGTGCCAGCAGCTTTAGACCGGGACAGGGCTACGCGCAAGAGACCCAGTACTTC
CASSFRPGQGYAQETQYF
>TRBJ1-1|TRBV3-1/TRBV3-2|NA|NA
TGTGCCAGCAGCCAAGACCCAACTGAAGCTTTCTTT
CASSQDPTEAFF
>TRBJ2-3|TRBV5-1|NA|TRBD2
TGCGCCAGCAGCTTACTAGCGGGAGAAAGGGATACGCAGTATTTT
CASSLLAGERDTQYF
>TRBJ1-4|TRBV28|NA|NA
TGTGCCAGCAGTTTATCACCGGGGAAGGAAAAACTGTTTTTT
CASSLSPGKEKLFF
>TRBJ1-6|TRBV28|NA|NA
TGTGCCAGCTTGGGCAATAATTCACCCCTCCACTTT
CASLGNNSPLHF
>TRBJ2-1|TRBV9|NA|TRBD2
TGTGCCAGCAGCCCCAGCGGGAGCTCCTACAATGAGCAGTTCTTC
CASSPSGSSYNEQFF
>TRBJ2-1|TRBV6-5|NA|NA
TGTGCCAGCAGTTACGAAGGAGATGAGCAGTTCTTC
CASSYEGDEQFF
>TRBJ2-4|TRBV27|NA|NA
TGTGCCAGCAGTTCATCCGGTGCGGGAGCCAAAAACATTCAGTACTTC
CASSSSGAGAKNIQYF
>TRBJ1-2|TRBV28|NA|NA
TGTGCCAGCAGTTTCGGTAACTATGGCTACACCTTC
CASSFGNYGYTF